Listed here are 32 T cell receptor beta chains from one sample, sequenced in a study of blood T cell repertoires in COVID-19. Clones were read by immunoSEQ multiplex PCR, and TCRdb kept only the in-frame ones, dropping some. The data contain more than 95,000 clones, roughly 80% of them seen just once; the ten biggest clones take up more than 20%. The material sequenced was peripheral blood. These receptors were obtained from a human donor in a cohort sampled during active COVID-19.

The chain is built from TRBV18 and TRBJ2-2; a possible D gene is TRBD1 (6 bases). The V end was cut by 3 bases, the J end by 1 base, with 12 bases between. This CDR3 contains 16 residues. The germline V gene encodes CDR1 KGHSH and CDR2 LQKENI. CDR3 DNA: TGTGCCAGCTCACCCCAAAGGGGGAAGAACACCGGGGAGCTGTTTTTT. Translated, it gives CASSPQRGKNTGELFF. The entire variable domain, with the rest obtained from reference TRBV18 and TRBJ2-2, is as follows: NAGVMQNPRHLVRRRGQEARLRCSPMKGHSHVYWYRQLPEEGLKFMVYLQKENIIDESGMPKERFSAEFPKEGPSILRIQQVVRGDSAAYFCASSPQRGKNTGELFFGEGSRLTVL.

This clone occurred a few times. The J gene is TRBJ1-1, the V gene TRBV5-6; possible D gene TRBD1, 5 bases. The germline CDR1 and CDR2 sequences are SGHDT and YYEEEE. The CDR3 length is 16 residues. Trimming took 4 bases from V and 5 from J, leaving 21 bases between them. The CDR3 sequence: CASSGAGPLRNTEAFF. The CDR3 coding sequence is TGTGCCAGCAGCGGGGCAGGACCCCTACGGAATACTGAAGCTTTCTTT.

V and J are TRBV3-1 (or the pseudogene TRBV3-2) and TRBJ1-6; 7 positions agree with TRBD1. Trimming removed 3 bases from V and 0 bases from J; junction bases left unmatched: 14. The CDR3 totals 20 residues. Germline CDR1 and CDR2: LGHDT and YNNKEL (reference sequence). This CDR3 reads CASSHFTTGKVCSYNSPLHF. The CDR3, as DNA: TGTGCCAGCAGCCATTTTACGACAGGGAAGGTTTGCTCCTATAATTCACCCCTCCACTTT.

The genes are TRBV2 and TRBJ2-1, with D unclear. Germline lookup yields CDR1 SNHLY and CDR2 FYNNEI. The V and J ends lost 1 base and 5 bases respectively, with 6 bases between them. The CDR3 totals 13 residues. The CDR3 here is CASSEVRDNEQFF. The CDR3 DNA reads as TGTGCCAGCAGTGAAGTTCGGGACAATGAGCAGTTCTTC.

The rearrangement links TRBV10-3 to TRBJ1-2; TRBD1 agrees at 7 bases. Germline CDR1 and CDR2: ENHRY and SYGVKD. CDR3 size: 14 residues. Trimming took 5 bases from V and 4 from J; bases not matched to a gene: 7. CDR3: CAISRDRVAYGYTF. For the CDR3, the DNA is TGTGCCATCAGTCGCGACAGGGTGGCCTATGGCTACACCTTC.

This clone was counted between two and nine times. The V and J genes are TRBV4-2 and TRBJ1-1, with 7 bases aligning to TRBD1. CDR3 size: 15 residues. V shed 0 bases, J shed 4 bases, and the junction held 5 bases outside the gene matches. CDR1 is LGHNA and CDR2 is YNFKEQ in the germline V gene. In nucleotides, the CDR3 is TGTGCCAGCAGCCAAGAAAGAGGGGGCGTCACTGAAGCTTTCTTT. It codes for CASSQERGGVTEAFF.

The chain couples TRBV5-6 to TRBJ2-5; a possible D gene is TRBD2 (6 bases). The germline V gene has CDR1 SGHDT and CDR2 YYEEEE. Trimming took off 1 base at V and 3 bases at J, with 10 bases between the two ends. The CDR3 is made up of 14 amino acids. The DNA for the CDR3 is TGTGCCAGCAGCTTGAGTGCTAGCGAAGAGACCCAGTACTTC. The encoded protein is CASSLSASEETQYF.

This chain uses TRBV5-6 with TRBJ1-2; TRBD1 aligns across 10 bases. V trimming: 4 bases; J trimming: 7 bases; junction bases outside the gene matches: 4. Germline CDR1 reads SGHDT; CDR2 reads YYEEEE. The CDR3 runs to 13 residues. CDR3 in DNA: TGTGCCAGCAGCCAAGACAGGGGGCTTGGCTACACCTTC. Protein: CASSQDRGLGYTF.

The V call is TRBV5-1, the J call TRBJ2-1; D is perhaps TRBD2 (6 bases). Per the germline V gene, CDR1 is SGHRS and CDR2 is YFSETQ. The CDR3 has 15 amino acids. V was shortened by 1 base and J by 4 bases, with 12 bases between the two germline ends. Here the CDR3 DNA reads TGCGCCAGCAGCTTGACCCCGGGGACTTACAATGAGCAGTTCTTC. It is translated as CASSLTPGTYNEQFF. The full variable domain, completed using reference TRBV5-1 and TRBJ2-1, is KAGVTQTPRYLIKTRGQQVTLSCSPISGHRSVSWYQQTPGQGLQFLFEYFSETQRNKGNFPGRFSGRQFSNSRSEMNVSTLELGDSALYLCASSLTPGTYNEQFFGPGTRLTVL.

The chain recombines TRBV10-3 with TRBJ2-5; D might be TRBD2 (6 bases). Germline-derived CDR1 and CDR2 are ENHRY and SYGVKD. The CDR3 extends over 12 amino acids. Trimming left V 2 bases short and J 5 bases short, with 6 bases between. The chain's CDR3 is CAISERGETQYF. The CDR3 DNA reads as TGTGCCATCAGTGAGCGGGGGGAGACCCAGTACTTC.

Only one count was recorded for this clone. The chain links TRBV2 to TRBJ1-2; D might be TRBD1 (6 bases). V dropped 3 bases and J dropped 8 bases, with 16 bases sitting between them. In germline, CDR1 is SNHLY, CDR2 FYNNEI. This CDR3 has 14 amino acids. The DNA for the CDR3 is TGTGCCAGCAGTGATCGTACAGGGTTCGACGGCTACACCTTC. It translates to CASSDRTGFDGYTF.

V gene TRBV5-6 combines with J gene TRBJ1-3; no firm D call. V was pared by 4 bases and J by 3 bases, with 8 bases between. Per germline, CDR1 SGHDT and CDR2 YYEEEE. The CDR3 extends over 13 amino acids. CDR3 amino acids: CASSTGDGNTIYF. As DNA, the CDR3 is TGTGCCAGCAGCACGGGTGATGGAAACACCATATATTTT.

This sequence joins TRBV5-1 and TRBJ1-1, with D perhaps TRBD1 (6 bases). The CDR3 runs 14 residues. Per germline, CDR1 SGHRS and CDR2 YFSETQ. V was pared by 4 bases and J by 1 base, with 11 bases between. Written as DNA, the CDR3 is TGCGCCAGCAGCCAGCGACAGGAGAACACTGAAGCTTTCTTT. Amino acids: CASSQRQENTEAFF.

In this sample, this clone turned up once. The chain recombines TRBV27 with TRBJ2-7, with 9 nucleotides matching TRBD1. Per the germline V gene, CDR1 is MNHEY and CDR2 is SMNVEV (reference sequence). The V gene end was trimmed by 5 bases and the J gene end by 10 bases; junction bases not matched to a gene: 3. The CDR3 extends over 11 amino acids. The CDR3 here is CASSLGQGQYF. DNA of the CDR3: TGTGCCAGCAGTCTGGGACAGGGCCAGTACTTC.

The chain uses TRBV7-8 and TRBJ2-6; 14 nucleotides match TRBD2. CDR1 SGHVS and CDR2 FQNEAQ come from the germline V gene. Trimming removed 3 bases from V and 0 bases from J; junction bases left unmatched: 4. The CDR3 is made up of 19 amino acids. The DNA of the CDR3 is TGTGCCAGCAGCTTCGGGACTAGCGGGAGACGCTCTGGGGCCAACGTCCTGACTTTC. As protein: CASSFGTSGRRSGANVLTF.

The rearrangement joins TRBV9 to TRBJ1-2, with TRBD1 identical over 8 bases. Trimming cost V 4 bases and J 4 bases; bases outside gene matches: 9. There are 15 residues in the CDR3. In germline, CDR1 is SGDLS, CDR2 YYNGEE. The CDR3 here is CASSTRTGMSYGYTF. In nucleotides, the CDR3 is TGTGCCAGCAGCACCCGGACAGGGATGTCCTATGGCTACACCTTC.

The chain employs TRBV6-5 and TRBJ1-2; D may be TRBD1 (5 bases). The CDR3 is 14 amino acids. Germline V gives CDR1 MNHEY, CDR2 SVGAGI. V was shortened by 6 bases and J by 4 bases, with 15 bases between the two germline ends. This CDR3 reads CASRIGEGIYGYTF. CDR3 coding DNA: TGTGCCAGCAGAATCGGGGAGGGGATCTATGGCTACACCTTC.

The chain has TRBV28 and TRBJ2-1; 10 positions agree with TRBD1. The CDR3 contains 17 residues. With V trimmed by 4 bases and J by 5 bases, 11 bases remained unmatched. Germline V gene sequence: CDR1 MDHEN, CDR2 SYDVKM. CDR3: CASSSAVPGQGNNEQFF. The CDR3 nucleotides are TGTGCCAGCAGTTCAGCCGTCCCGGGACAGGGGAACAATGAGCAGTTCTTC.

The chain has TRBV6-5 and TRBJ1-2, with 8 bases aligning to TRBD1. CDR1 and CDR2 from the germline V gene are MNHEY and SVGAGI. The CDR3 extends over 15 amino acids. The V and J ends lost 4 bases and 4 bases, in that order; junction bases with no gene match: 8. This CDR3 is CASSFRGRNSYGYTF. In DNA form, the CDR3 reads TGTGCCAGCAGTTTCAGGGGGCGAAATTCCTATGGCTACACCTTC.

V usage is TRBV6-2 or TRBV6-3 and J usage is TRBJ2-1; 9 nucleotides agree with TRBD1. J was trimmed by 6 bases and V by 2 bases; bases with no gene match: 11. Germline loops: CDR1 MNHEY, CDR2 SVGEGT. There are 17 residues in the CDR3. CDR3 DNA sequence: TGTGCCAGCAGTTACCTCTCACCGGGACAGGGCGGCAATGAGCAGTTCTTC. This gives the protein CASSYLSPGQGGNEQFF.

The rearrangement joins TRBV9 to TRBJ2-7; D remains ambiguous. The CDR3 length is 12 residues. Germline CDR1 SGDLS, CDR2 YYNGEE. V lost 0 bases and J lost 6, with 7 bases in between. The CDR3 DNA is TGTGCCAGCAGCGTAGATAGGAGCGAGCAGTACTTC. This sequence encodes CASSVDRSEQYF.

The chain is built from TRBV5-3 and TRBJ2-3; 7 nucleotides match TRBD1. TRBV5-3 is designated an ORF whose function remains uncertain. J was trimmed by 1 base and V by 7 bases; bases with no gene match: 3. CDR3 length: 13 residues. CDR3 protein: CARVTGGTDTQYF. The DNA of the CDR3 is TGTGCCAGAGTCACAGGGGGCACAGATACGCAGTATTTT.

The J gene is TRBJ2-7, the V gene TRBV10-3, with 15 bases that match TRBD2. The CDR3 spans 16 residues. In germline, CDR1 is ENHRY, CDR2 SYGVKD. Trimming took 4 bases from V and 5 from J; bases not matched to a gene: 6. The CDR3 loop reads CAISGTSGRAGNEQYF. CDR3 DNA sequence: TGTGCCATCAGTGGGACTAGCGGGAGGGCGGGCAACGAGCAGTACTTC.

This sequence joins TRBV24-1 and TRBJ2-2, with 12 bases fitting TRBD2. The ends lost 9 bases at V and 5 bases at J; junction bases unmatched: 21. The CDR3 contains 20 residues. Germline V lookup: CDR1 KGHDR, CDR2 SFDVKD. The DNA of the CDR3 is TGTGCCACCTGTTGGCCGGGACACCAGACTAGCGGGAGTTTTACCGGGGAGCTGTTTTTT. It translates to CATCWPGHQTSGSFTGELFF.

This chain uses TRBV7-3 with TRBJ2-1, with D possibly matching TRBD1 (7 bases). The CDR3 extends over 16 amino acids. Germline loops: CDR1 SGHTA, CDR2 FQGTGA. Trimming pared 1 base from V and 6 bases from J, leaving 16 bases between. The CDR3 nucleotides are TGTGCCAGCAGCTTAAGTATGGCAGGGGGGAGCAATGAGCAGTTCTTC. This encodes CASSLSMAGGSNEQFF.

The chain employs TRBV18 and TRBJ1-5; D ambiguous. V was pared by 3 bases and J by 7 bases, with 16 bases between. This CDR3 is built from 15 residues. Germline V lookup: CDR1 KGHSH, CDR2 LQKENI. The CDR3 coding sequence is TGTGCCAGCTCACCCCCGGGGAGGGATGGCCAGCCCCAGCATTTT. Its translation: CASSPPGRDGQPQHF.

A few counts support this clone. This chain joins TRBV2 and TRBJ1-2; D not certain. V lost 6 bases and J 12 bases, leaving 23 bases between the germline ends. From germline, CDR1 is SNHLY and CDR2 FYNNEI. The CDR3 contains 14 residues. This CDR3 reads CASRLSGVRGGDTF. The CDR3 DNA reads TGTGCCAGCAGACTCAGCGGGGTTAGAGGTGGTGACACCTTC.

The gene calls are TRBV18 and TRBJ1-5; D is perhaps TRBD1 (5 bases). The CDR3 spans 14 residues. Germline CDR1 reads KGHSH; CDR2 reads LQKENI. Trimming shortened V by 0 bases and J by 4 bases, and 7 bases separated the two germline ends. The CDR3 protein is CASSPPSGNQPQHF. The CDR3 DNA sequence: TGTGCCAGCTCACCACCTTCAGGGAATCAGCCCCAGCATTTT.

The chain uses TRBV7-8 and TRBJ1-1; D is unresolved. Trimming took off 2 bases at V and 5 bases at J, with 12 bases between the two ends. CDR1 is SGHVS, CDR2 FQNEAQ, per germline. The CDR3 consists of 14 residues. The CDR3 DNA reads as TGTGCCAGCAGCTTAAGCCTCTCGGGGACTGAAGCTTTCTTT. It specifies CASSLSLSGTEAFF.

The J gene is TRBJ2-3, the V gene TRBV6-6; TRBD2 agrees at 10 bases. Trimming cost V 5 bases and J 4 bases; bases outside gene matches: 9. CDR3 size: 16 residues. Germline loops: CDR1 MNHNY, CDR2 SVGAGI (reference sequence). The DNA of the CDR3 is TGTGCCAGCAGTCGACTACTAGCGGGGTTGTCAGATACGCAGTATTTT. It is translated as CASSRLLAGLSDTQYF.

V gene TRBV4-2 combines with J gene TRBJ2-3, with TRBD2 identical over 8 bases. V lost 0 bases to trimming and J lost 5 bases; unmatched junction nucleotides: 10. The CDR3 is made up of 17 amino acids. Germline V gene lookup returns CDR1 LGHNA and CDR2 YNFKEQ. The chain's CDR3 is CASSQDSTGGQEDTQYF. In nucleotides, the CDR3 is TGTGCCAGCAGCCAAGATTCGACGGGGGGGCAGGAAGATACGCAGTATTTT.

The CDR3 bases are TGTGCCAGCAGCCCCGACTACAGCTCCTACAATGAGCAGTTCTTC. Protein sequence: CASSPDYSSYNEQFF. This chain connects TRBV6-6 to TRBJ2-1; tentatively, D is TRBD2 (5 bases). The ends were cut back, 6 bases at V and 0 bases at J, with 12 bases in the middle. CDR3 length equals 15 residues. CDR1 MNHNY and CDR2 SVGAGI come from the germline V gene (reference sequence).